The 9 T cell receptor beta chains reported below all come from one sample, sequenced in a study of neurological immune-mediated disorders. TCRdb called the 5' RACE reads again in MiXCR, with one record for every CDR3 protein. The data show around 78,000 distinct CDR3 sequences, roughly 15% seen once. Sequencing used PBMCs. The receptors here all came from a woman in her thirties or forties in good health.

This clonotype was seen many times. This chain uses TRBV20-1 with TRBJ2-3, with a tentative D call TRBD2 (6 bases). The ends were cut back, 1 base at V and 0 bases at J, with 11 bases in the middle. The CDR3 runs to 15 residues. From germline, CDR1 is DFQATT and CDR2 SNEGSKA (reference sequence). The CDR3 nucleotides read TGCAGTGCTAGAGTTGGAGGGCTAAGCACAGATACGCAGTATTTT. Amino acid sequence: CSARVGGLSTDTQYF.

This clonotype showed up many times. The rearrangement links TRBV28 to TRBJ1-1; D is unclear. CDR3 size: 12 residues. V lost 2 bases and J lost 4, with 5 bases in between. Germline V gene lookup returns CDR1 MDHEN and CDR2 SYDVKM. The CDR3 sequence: CASSLRPTEAFF. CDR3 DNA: TGTGCCAGCAGTTTACGGCCCACTGAAGCTTTCTTT.

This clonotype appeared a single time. The CDR3 reads CASSDGGTSDYEQYF. The CDR3, as DNA: TGTGCCAGCAGCGACGGCGGGACTAGTGACTACGAGCAGTACTTC. The V gene is TRBV5-4, the J gene TRBJ2-7, with 8 bases matching TRBD2. Germline V CDR1 and CDR2: SGHNT, YYREEE (reference sequence). CDR3 size: 15 residues. V gave up 4 bases and J gave up 3 bases; unmatched junction bases: 9.

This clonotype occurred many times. CDR3 loop: CSARDGARGIQETQYF. The CDR3 bases are TGCAGTGCTAGAGATGGAGCTAGGGGAATCCAAGAGACCCAGTACTTC. The rearrangement links TRBV20-1 to TRBJ2-5; D perhaps matches TRBD1 (5 bases). This CDR3 has 16 amino acids. Germline assignment: CDR1 DFQATT and CDR2 SNEGSKA (reference sequence). V lost 0 bases, J lost 1 base, and 15 bases lay in between.

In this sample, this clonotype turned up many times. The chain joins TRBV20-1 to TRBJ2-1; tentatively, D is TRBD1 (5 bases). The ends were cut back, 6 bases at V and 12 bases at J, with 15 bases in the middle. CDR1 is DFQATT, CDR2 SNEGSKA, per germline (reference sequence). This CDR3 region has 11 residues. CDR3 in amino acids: CSARISRGQFF. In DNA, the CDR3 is TGCAGTGCACGGATTAGTAGGGGGCAGTTCTTC.

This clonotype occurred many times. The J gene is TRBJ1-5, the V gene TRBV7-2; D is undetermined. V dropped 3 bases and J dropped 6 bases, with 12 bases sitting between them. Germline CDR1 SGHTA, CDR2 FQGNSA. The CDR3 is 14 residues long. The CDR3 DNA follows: TGTGCCAGCAGCTTGGTTCCGTTGGGTCAGCCCCAGCATTTT. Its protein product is CASSLVPLGQPQHF. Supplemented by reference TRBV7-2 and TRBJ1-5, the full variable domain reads GAGVSQSPSNKVTEKGKDVELRCDPISGHTALYWYRQSLGQGLEFLIYFQGNSAPDKSGLPSDRFSAERTGGSVSTLTIQRTQQEDSAVYLCASSLVPLGQPQHFGDGTRLSIL.

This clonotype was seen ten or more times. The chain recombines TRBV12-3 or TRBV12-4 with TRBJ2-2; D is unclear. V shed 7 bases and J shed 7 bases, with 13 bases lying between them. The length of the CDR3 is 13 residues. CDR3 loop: CASTWFHIGELFF. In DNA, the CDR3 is TGTGCCAGCACGTGGTTTCATATCGGGGAGCTGTTTTTT.

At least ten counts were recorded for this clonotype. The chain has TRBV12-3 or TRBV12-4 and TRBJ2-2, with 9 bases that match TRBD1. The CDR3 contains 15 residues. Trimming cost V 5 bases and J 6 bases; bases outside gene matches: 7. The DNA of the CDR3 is TGTGCCAGCAGTGTTACGGGACAGGGTCCCGGGGAGCTGTTTTTT. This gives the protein CASSVTGQGPGELFF.

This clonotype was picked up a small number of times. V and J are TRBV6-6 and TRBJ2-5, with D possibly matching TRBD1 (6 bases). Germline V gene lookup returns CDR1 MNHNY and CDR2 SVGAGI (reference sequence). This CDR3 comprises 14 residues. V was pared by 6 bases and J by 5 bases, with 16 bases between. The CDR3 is CASSLGARVETQYF. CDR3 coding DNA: TGTGCCAGCAGCCTGGGGGCCAGGGTTGAGACCCAGTACTTC.